The TCR beta chain under discussion was sequenced for a study of CD8+CD57+ T cells in acquired aplastic anemia. Study overall: The sorted CD4+ and CD8+ cells yielded an average approximately 3 ug of DNA. Overall study results and limits: Found in both controls and patients were twenty-nine CD8+ CDR3 sequences.

This clonotype was seen at least ten times. Its antigen is undetermined. Investigators profiled TCR beta VDJ and CDR3 from genomic DNA template. TCRdb fed the reads into MiXCR, producing one record per CDR3 protein. The sample lists 150,000 to 200,000 distinct CDR3 sequences; around 66% were seen once. This CDR3 spans 12 amino acids. The germline gives CDR1 SEHNR, CDR2 FQNEAQ (reference sequence). V lost 1 base and J 6 bases, leaving 4 bases between the germline ends. The sequencing input was sorted CD4+, CD8+, or CD8+CD57+ T cells (not recorded which) from PBMCs. This receptor was identified in a human donor with severe aplastic anemia or a healthy control (not recorded which). The chain combines TRBV7-9 with TRBJ2-1; D ambiguous. This CDR3 reads CASSLEANEQFF. The CDR3 DNA reads as TGTGCCAGCAGCTTAGAAGCCAATGAGCAGTTCTTC.